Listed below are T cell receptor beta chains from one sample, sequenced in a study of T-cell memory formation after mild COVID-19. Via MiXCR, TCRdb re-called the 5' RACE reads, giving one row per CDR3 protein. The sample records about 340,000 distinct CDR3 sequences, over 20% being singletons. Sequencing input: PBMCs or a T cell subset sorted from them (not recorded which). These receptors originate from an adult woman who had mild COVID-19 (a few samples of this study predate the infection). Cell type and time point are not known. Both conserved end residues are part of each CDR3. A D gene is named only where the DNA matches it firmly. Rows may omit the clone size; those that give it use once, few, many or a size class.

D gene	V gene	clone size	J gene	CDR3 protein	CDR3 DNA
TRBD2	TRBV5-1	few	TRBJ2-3	CASDPGLAPTDTQYF	TGCGCCAGCGACCCGGGACTAGCACCCACAGATACGCAGTATTTT
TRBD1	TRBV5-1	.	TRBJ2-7	CASSASGGSDEQYF	TGCGCCAGCAGCGCTTCAGGGGGCTCCGACGAGCAGTACTTC
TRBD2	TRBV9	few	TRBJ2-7	CASSVGPSGSSEQYF	TGTGCCAGCAGCGTAGGCCCTAGCGGGAGTAGCGAGCAGTACTTC
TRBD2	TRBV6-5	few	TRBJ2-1	CASSPGLAGREQFF	TGTGCCAGCAGCCCAGGACTAGCGGGGCGGGAGCAGTTCTTC
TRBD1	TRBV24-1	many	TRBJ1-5	CATQGQGNQPQHF	TGTGCCACGCAGGGACAGGGCAATCAGCCCCAGCATTTT
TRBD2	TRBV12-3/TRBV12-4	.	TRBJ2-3	CASSLNLAAGGGDTQYF	TGTGCCAGCAGTTTGAATTTGGCGGCGGGAGGGGGAGATACGCAGTATTTT
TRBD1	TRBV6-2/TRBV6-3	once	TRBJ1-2	CASSFQQGTYGYTF	TGTGCCAGCAGTTTCCAACAGGGGACCTATGGCTACACCTTC
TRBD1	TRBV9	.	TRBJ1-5	CASSVARGLSGNQPQHF	TGTGCCAGCAGCGTAGCCAGGGGGCTAAGTGGCAATCAGCCCCAGCATTTT
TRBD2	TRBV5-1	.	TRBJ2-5	CASSPGLAGKETQYF	TGCGCCAGCAGCCCCGGACTAGCGGGAAAAGAGACCCAGTACTTC
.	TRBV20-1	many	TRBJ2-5	CSAEEPTAQETQYF	TGCAGTGCTGAGGAGCCGACAGCCCAAGAGACCCAGTACTTC
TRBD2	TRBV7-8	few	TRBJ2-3	CASSLAPLLAVADTQYF	TGTGCCAGCAGCTTAGCGCCTCTACTAGCGGTGGCAGATACGCAGTATTTT
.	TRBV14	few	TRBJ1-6	CASSQVTLHF	TGTGCCAGCAGCCAAGTTACCCTCCACTTT
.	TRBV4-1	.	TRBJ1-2	CASSQDPVDYGYTF	TGCGCCAGCAGCCAGGACCCCGTCGACTATGGCTACACCTTC
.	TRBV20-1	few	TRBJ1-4	CSARPTLGQGEANEKLFF	TGCAGTGCTAGACCCACCCTGGGCCAAGGAGAGGCTAATGAAAAACTGTTTTTT